The rows below give T cell receptor beta chains drawn from one sample of a study of Graves' ophthalmopathy and Graves' hyperthyroidism. One entry per CDR3 protein results from TCRdb running MiXCR on the multiplex PCR reads. Among about 740,000 distinct CDR3 sequences, 35% to 50% were seen once, and the ten largest hold less than 55%. The sample comprised peripheral blood. Receptors were obtained from an adult man with Graves' ophthalmopathy. Each CDR3 is given with its conserved first and last residue. The D gene is left open where the match is weak.

v_gene	d_gene	j_gene	CDR3aa
TRBV19	NA	TRBJ1-3	CASSLDRRAGNTIYF
TRBV6-1	TRBD1	TRBJ2-2	CASSGEQGAPGELFF
TRBV10-3	NA	TRBJ1-3	CAISVGSSGNTIYF
TRBV7-9	TRBD1	TRBJ1-6	CASSLTGFDRGYTSYNSPLHF
TRBV7-9	TRBD1	TRBJ1-3	CASSSDRDGNTIYF
TRBV2	TRBD2	TRBJ2-7	CASTKGGTRAYEQYF
TRBV5-8	NA	TRBJ2-5	CASSLGTASGKTQYF
TRBV19	NA	TRBJ1-1	CASSIGTLNTEAFF
TRBV9	TRBD1	TRBJ1-1	CASNTGQGGTEAFF
TRBV10-2	NA	TRBJ1-2	CASSYEGAGRYGYTF
TRBV7-9	NA	TRBJ2-5	CASSYDSVWKYF
TRBV2	TRBD1	TRBJ1-4	CASSLDRASELFF
TRBV30	NA	TRBJ1-2	CAWSREFVYGYTF
TRBV2	NA	TRBJ1-3	CASSVYSGEPGNTIYF
TRBV5-6	NA	TRBJ2-6	CASSSQGYSGANVLTF
TRBV10-3	NA	TRBJ2-7	CASSELGGWYEQYF
TRBV20-1	NA	TRBJ1-2	CSARVLDGGNYGYTF
TRBV7-9	TRBD1	TRBJ1-5	CASSQPGTGVNQPQHF
TRBV25-1	NA	TRBJ1-1	CASRPSTGPGGTEAFF
TRBV19	NA	TRBJ2-1	CASSIQNEQFF
TRBV7-8	NA	TRBJ2-3	CASGQTDTQYF
TRBV9	NA	TRBJ1-6	CASSVRGLGSPLHF
TRBV25-1	NA	TRBJ1-2	CASKQFYGYTF
TRBV11-2	NA	TRBJ2-5	CASSLPRAGTQETQYF
TRBV15	NA	TRBJ1-5	CATSSARQGPGNQPQHF